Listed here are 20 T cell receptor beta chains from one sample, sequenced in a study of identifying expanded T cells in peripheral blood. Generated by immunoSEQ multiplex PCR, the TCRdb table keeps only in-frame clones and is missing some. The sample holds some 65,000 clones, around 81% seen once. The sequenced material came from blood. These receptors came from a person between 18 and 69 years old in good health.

The CDR3 DNA is TGCGCCAGCAGCCCGAGGGCGCTGACGAACACCGGGGAGCTGTTTTTT. Translation gives CASSPRALTNTGELFF. The rearrangement joins TRBV5-1 to TRBJ2-2, with a weak D call TRBD2 (5 bases). The V gene lost 4 bases and the J gene lost 0 bases, with 13 bases spanning the gap. The CDR3 spans 16 residues. The germline V gene encodes CDR1 SGHRS and CDR2 YFSETQ.

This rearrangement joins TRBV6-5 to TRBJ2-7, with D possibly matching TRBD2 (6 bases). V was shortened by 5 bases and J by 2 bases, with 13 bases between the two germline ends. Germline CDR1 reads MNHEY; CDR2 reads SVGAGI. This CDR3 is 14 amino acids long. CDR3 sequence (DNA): TGTGCCAGCAGTGTGCCGGGACTCCCCTACGAGCAGTACTTC. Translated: CASSVPGLPYEQYF.

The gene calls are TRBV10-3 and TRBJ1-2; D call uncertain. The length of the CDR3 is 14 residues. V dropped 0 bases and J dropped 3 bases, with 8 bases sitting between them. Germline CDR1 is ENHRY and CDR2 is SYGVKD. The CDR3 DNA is TGTGCCATCAGTGAGTCAGGGCGGGACTATGGCTACACCTTC. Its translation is CAISESGRDYGYTF.

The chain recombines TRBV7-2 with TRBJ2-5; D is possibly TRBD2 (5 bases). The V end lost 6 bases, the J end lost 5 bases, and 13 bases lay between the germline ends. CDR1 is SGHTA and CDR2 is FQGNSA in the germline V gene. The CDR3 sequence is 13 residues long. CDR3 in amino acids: CASSWTPPETQYF. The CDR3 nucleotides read TGTGCCAGCAGTTGGACTCCTCCCGAGACCCAGTACTTC.

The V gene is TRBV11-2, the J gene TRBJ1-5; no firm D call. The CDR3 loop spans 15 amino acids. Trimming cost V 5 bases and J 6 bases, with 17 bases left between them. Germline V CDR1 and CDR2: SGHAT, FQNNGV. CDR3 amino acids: CASSTSPSGSQPQHF. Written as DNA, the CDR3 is TGTGCCAGCAGCACAAGTCCCTCCGGGAGTCAGCCCCAGCATTTT.

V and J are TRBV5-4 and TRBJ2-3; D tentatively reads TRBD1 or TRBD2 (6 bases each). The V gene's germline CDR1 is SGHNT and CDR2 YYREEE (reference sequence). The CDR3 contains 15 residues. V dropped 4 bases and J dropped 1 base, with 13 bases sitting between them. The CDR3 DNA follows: TGTGCCAGCAGCCTGAGGGGGGCTGGCACAGATACGCAGTATTTT. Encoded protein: CASSLRGAGTDTQYF.

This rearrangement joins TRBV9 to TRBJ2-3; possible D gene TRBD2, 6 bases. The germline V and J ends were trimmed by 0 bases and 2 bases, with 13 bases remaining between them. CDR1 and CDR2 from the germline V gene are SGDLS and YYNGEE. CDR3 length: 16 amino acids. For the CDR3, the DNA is TGTGCCAGCAGCGTAGCCCCGGGACTCAACACAGATACGCAGTATTTT. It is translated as CASSVAPGLNTDTQYF.

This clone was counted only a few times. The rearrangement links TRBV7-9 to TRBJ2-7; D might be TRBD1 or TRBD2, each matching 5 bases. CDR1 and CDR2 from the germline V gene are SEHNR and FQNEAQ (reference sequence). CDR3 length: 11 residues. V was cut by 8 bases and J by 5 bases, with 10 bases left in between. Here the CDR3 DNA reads TGTGCCAGCGGGGGATCCAACGAGCAGTACTTC. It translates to CASGGSNEQYF.

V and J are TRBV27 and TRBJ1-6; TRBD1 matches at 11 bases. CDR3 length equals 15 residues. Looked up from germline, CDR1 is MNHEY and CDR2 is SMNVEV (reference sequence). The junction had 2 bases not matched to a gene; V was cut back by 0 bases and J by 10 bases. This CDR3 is CASSLSGTGGSPLHF. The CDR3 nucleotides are TGTGCCAGCAGTTTATCGGGGACAGGGGGGTCACCCCTCCACTTT.

The CDR3 nucleotides are TGCGCCAGCAGCCAAGACCGACAGGGGGCTTATAGCAATCAGCCCCAGCATTTT. Protein product: CASSQDRQGAYSNQPQHF. The chain is built from TRBV4-1 and TRBJ1-5, with TRBD1 matching 10 bases. Germline trimming cut 0 bases from V and 0 bases from J; bases unmatched to any gene: 5. The CDR3 loop spans 18 amino acids. In germline, CDR1 is MGHRA, CDR2 YSYEKL.

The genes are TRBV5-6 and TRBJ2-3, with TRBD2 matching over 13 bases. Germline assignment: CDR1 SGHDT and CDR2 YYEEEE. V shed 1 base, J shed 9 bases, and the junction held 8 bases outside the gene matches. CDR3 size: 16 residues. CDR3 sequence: CASSLRGTSGTETQYF. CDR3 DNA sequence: TGTGCCAGCAGCTTGAGAGGGACTAGCGGGACGGAGACGCAGTATTTT.

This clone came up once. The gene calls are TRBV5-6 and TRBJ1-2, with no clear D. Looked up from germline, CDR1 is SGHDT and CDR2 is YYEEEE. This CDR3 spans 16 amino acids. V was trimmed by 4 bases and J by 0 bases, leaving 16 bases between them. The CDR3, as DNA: TGTGCCAGCAGCGCGGAACGCGGATGGGCTAACTATGGCTACACCTTC. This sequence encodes CASSAERGWANYGYTF.

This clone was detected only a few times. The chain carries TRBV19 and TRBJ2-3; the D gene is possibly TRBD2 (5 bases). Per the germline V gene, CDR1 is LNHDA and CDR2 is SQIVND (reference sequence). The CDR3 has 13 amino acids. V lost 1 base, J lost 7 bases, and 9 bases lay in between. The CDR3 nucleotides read TGTGCCAGTAGTATAGGTAACGGGAATACGCAGTATTTT. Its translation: CASSIGNGNTQYF. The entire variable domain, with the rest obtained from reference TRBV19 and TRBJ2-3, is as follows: DGGITQSPKYLFRKEGQNVTLSCEQNLNHDAMYWYRQDPGQGLRLIYYSQIVNDFQKGDIAEGYSVSREKKESFPLTVTSAQKNPTAFYLCASSIGNGNTQYFGPGTRLTVL.

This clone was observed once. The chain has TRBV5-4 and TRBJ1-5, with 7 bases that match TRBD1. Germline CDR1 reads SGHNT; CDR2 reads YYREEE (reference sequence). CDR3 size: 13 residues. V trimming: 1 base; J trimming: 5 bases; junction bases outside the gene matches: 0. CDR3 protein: CASSLQGDQPQHF. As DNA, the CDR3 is TGTGCCAGCAGCTTGCAGGGGGATCAGCCCCAGCATTTT.

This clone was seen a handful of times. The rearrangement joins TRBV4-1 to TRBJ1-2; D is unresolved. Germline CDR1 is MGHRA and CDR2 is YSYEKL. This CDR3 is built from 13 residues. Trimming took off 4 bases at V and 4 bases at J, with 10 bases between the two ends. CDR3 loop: CASSPQMGYGYTF. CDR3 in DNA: TGCGCCAGCAGCCCTCAGATGGGCTATGGCTACACCTTC.

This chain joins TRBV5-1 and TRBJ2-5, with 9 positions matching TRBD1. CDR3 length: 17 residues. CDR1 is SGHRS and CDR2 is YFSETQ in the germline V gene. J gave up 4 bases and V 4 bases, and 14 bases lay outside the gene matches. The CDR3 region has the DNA TGCGCCAGCAGCACCCTCCGTAGGACAGGGGATGGAGAGACCCAGTACTTC. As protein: CASSTLRRTGDGETQYF.

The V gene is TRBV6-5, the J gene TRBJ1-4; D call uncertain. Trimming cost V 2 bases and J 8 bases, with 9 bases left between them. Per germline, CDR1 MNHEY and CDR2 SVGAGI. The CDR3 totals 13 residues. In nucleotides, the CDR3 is TGTGCCAGCAGTTACCAAGGTAGAGAAAAACTGTTTTTT. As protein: CASSYQGREKLFF.

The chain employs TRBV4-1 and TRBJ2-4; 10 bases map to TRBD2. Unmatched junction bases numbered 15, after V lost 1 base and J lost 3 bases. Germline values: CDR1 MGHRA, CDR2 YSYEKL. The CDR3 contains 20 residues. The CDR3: CASSQVQELSGRAGKNIQYF. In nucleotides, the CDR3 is TGCGCCAGCAGCCAAGTTCAGGAGTTAAGCGGGAGGGCCGGCAAAAACATTCAGTACTTC.

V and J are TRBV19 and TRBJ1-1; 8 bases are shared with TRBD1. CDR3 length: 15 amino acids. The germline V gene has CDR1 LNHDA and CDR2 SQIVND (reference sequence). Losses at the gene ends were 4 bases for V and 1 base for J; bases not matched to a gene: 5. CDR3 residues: CASSTRGLRNTEAFF. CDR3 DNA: TGTGCCAGTAGTACCAGGGGGCTTAGGAACACTGAAGCTTTCTTT.

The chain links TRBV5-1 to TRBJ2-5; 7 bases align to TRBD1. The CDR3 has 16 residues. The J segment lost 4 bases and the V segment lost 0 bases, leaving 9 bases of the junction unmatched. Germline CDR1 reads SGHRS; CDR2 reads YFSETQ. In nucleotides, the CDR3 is TGCGCCAGCAGCTTGGAGGGGGCGACAGGGACAGAGACCCAGTACTTC. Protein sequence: CASSLEGATGTETQYF.